This T cell receptor (beta chain) was sequenced during a study of shared clonotypes between healthy human individuals. Study results and caveats: Generation probabilities of non-shared clonotypes were lower (relative to those shared by all four donors). Only blood underwent sampling, and tissue repertoires likely differ.

As regards this clone: The antigen remains undetermined.

The repertoire was sequenced with immunoSEQ multiplex PCR; TCRdb's copy has only in-frame clones and lacks some. The table records about 2.1 million clones, around 93% of them present only once. The germline CDR1 and CDR2 sequences are SGHTA and FQGNSA. J lost 4 bases, V lost 5 bases, and 11 bases had no gene match. CDR3 length: 17 amino acids. Naive-designated CD8 cells lacked CD45RO, were positively enriched for CCR7, and omitted terminally differentiated effector memory CD45RA+ cells. This receptor was taken from a man aged 18 to 30 in good health. Some clones in this sample may be carry-over from other donors' samples. Source material: naive CD8+ T cells from PBMCs. V and J are TRBV7-2 and TRBJ2-2; 9 bases align to TRBD1. The CDR3 sequence is CASSPRWGQGITGELFF. CDR3 coding DNA: TGTGCCAGCAGCCCCCGGTGGGGACAGGGAATCACCGGGGAGCTGTTTTTT.